This entry concerns a single TCR beta chain. The source of the sample is a study of sequential checkpoint blockade in melanoma. Sample treatment: randomized to nivolumab then ipilimumab (arm A) or the reverse (arm B). From thawed PBMCs, live CD3+CD8+ cells negative for CD19 and CD56 were sorted. Generated by immunoSEQ multiplex PCR, the TCRdb table keeps only in-frame clones and is missing some. Of around 11,000 clones detected, approximately 71% appear once; the ten largest clones hold about 28%. The CDR3 covers 14 residues. J lost 4 bases, V lost 6 bases, and 6 bases had no gene match. CDR1 ENHRY and CDR2 SYGVKD come from the germline V gene.

The source material was CD8+ T cells sorted from blood (inferred from file names), sampled from a patient given nivolumab and ipilimumab in sequence. The receptor was derived from a human donor with melanoma. This chain joins TRBV10-3 and TRBJ1-3; TRBD1 matches 7 bases. This CDR3 reads CAIRTDRSGNTIYF. CDR3 coding DNA: TGTGCCATCAGGACGGACAGGTCCGGAAACACCATATATTTT.